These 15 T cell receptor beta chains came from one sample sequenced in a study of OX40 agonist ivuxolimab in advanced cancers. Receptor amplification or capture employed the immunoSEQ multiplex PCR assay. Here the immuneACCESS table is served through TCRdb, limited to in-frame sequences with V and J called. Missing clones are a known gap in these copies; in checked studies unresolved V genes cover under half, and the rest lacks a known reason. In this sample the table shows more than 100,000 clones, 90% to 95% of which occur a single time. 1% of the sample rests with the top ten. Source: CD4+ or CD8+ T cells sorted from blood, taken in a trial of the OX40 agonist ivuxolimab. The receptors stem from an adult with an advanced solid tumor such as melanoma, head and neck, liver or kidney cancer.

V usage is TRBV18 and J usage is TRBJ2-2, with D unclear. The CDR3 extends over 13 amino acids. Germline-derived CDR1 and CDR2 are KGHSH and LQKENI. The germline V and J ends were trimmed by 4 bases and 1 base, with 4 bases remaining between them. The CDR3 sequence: CASSQQNTGELFF. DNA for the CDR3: TGTGCCAGCTCACAACAGAACACCGGGGAGCTGTTTTTT.

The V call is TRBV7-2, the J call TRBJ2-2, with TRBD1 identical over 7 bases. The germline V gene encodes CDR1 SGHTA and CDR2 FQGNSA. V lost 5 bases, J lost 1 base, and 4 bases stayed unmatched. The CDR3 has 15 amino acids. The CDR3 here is CASSHRDRNTGELFF. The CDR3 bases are TGTGCCAGCAGCCACCGGGACAGGAACACCGGGGAGCTGTTTTTT.

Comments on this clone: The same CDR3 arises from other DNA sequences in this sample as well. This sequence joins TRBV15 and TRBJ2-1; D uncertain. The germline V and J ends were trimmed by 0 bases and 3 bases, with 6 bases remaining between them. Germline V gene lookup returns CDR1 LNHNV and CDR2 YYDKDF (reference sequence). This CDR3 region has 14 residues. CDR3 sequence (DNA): TGTGCCACCAGCAGAGATCCTAGCTACAATGAGCAGTTCTTC. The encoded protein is CATSRDPSYNEQFF.

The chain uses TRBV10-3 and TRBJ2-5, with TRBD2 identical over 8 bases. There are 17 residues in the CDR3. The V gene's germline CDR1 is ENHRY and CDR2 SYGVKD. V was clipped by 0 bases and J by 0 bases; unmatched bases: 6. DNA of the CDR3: TGTGCCATCAGTGAGTCGGGGACTAGATCGTACCAAGAGACCCAGTACTTC. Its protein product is CAISESGTRSYQETQYF.

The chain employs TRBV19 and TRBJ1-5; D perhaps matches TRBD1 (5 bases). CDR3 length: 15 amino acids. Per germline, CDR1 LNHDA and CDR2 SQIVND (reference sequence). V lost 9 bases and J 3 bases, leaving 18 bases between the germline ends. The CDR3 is CASRNRQGYNQPQHF. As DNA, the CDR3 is TGTGCCAGCCGAAATCGGCAGGGATACAATCAGCCCCAGCATTTT.

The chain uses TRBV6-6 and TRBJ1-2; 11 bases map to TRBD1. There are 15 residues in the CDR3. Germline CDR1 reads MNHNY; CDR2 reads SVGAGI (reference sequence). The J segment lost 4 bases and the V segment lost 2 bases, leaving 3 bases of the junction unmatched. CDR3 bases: TGTGCCAGCAGTTACGGGACAGGGGGTTTCTATGGCTACACCTTC. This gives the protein CASSYGTGGFYGYTF.

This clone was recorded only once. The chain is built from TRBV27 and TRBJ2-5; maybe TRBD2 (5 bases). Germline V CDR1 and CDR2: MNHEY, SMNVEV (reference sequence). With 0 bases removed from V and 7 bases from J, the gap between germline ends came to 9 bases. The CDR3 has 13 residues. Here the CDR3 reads CASSLSPRGTQYF. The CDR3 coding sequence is TGTGCCAGCAGTTTATCCCCCCGGGGGACCCAGTACTTC.

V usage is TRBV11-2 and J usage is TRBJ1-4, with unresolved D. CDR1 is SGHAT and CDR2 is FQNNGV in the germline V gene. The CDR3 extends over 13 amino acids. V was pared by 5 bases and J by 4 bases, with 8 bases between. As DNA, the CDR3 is TGTGCCAGCAGCCCCCGGGGTAATGAAAAACTGTTTTTT. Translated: CASSPRGNEKLFF.

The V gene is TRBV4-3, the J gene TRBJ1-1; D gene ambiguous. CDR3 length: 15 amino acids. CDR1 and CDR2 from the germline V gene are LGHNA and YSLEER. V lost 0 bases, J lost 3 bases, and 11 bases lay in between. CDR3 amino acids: CASSQDMSPYTEAFF. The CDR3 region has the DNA TGCGCCAGCAGCCAAGATATGAGCCCTTACACTGAAGCTTTCTTT.

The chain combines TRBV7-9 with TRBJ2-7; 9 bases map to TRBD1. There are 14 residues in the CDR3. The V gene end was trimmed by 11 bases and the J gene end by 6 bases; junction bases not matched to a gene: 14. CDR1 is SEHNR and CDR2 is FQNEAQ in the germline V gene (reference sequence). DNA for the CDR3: TGTGCCGGCGGGACAGGGTCCGATTCTTTCGAGCAGTACTTC. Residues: CAGGTGSDSFEQYF.

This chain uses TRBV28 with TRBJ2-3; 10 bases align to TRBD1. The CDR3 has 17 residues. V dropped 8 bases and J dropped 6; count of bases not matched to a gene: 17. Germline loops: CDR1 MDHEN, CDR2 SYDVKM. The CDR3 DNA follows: TGTGCCAGCCCTCCCCCTGGGGACAGGGGTTTGTTGGATACGCAGTATTTT. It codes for CASPPPGDRGLLDTQYF. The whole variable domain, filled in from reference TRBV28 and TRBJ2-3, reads DVKVTQSSRYLVKRTGEKVFLECVQDMDHENMFWYRQDPGLGLRLIYFSYDVKMKEKGDIPEGYSVSREKKERFSLILESASTNQTSMYLCASPPPGDRGLLDTQYFGPGTRLTVL.

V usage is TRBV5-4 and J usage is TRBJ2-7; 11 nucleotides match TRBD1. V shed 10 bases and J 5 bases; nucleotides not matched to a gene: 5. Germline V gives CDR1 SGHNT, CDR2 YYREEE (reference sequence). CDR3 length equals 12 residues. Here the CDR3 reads CAAAGQGDEQYF. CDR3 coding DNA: TGTGCCGCCGCGGGACAGGGGGACGAGCAGTACTTC.

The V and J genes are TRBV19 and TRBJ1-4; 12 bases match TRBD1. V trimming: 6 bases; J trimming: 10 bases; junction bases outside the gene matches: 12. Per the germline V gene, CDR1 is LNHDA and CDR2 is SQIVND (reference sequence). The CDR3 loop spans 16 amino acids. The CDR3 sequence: CASRNPGQGAGRKLFF. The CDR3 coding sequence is TGTGCCAGTAGGAACCCGGGACAGGGGGCGGGGAGAAAACTGTTTTTT.

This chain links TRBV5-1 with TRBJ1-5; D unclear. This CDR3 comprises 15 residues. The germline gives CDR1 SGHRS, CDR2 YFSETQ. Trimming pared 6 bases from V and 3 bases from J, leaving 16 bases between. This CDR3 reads CASKSSEGFNQPQHF. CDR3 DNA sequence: TGCGCCAGCAAGAGTTCGGAAGGTTTCAATCAGCCCCAGCATTTT.

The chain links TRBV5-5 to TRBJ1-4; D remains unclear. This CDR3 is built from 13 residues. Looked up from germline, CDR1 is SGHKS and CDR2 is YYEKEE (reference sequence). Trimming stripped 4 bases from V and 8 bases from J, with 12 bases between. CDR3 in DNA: TGTGCCAGCAGCCACCCGGTTGCCGAAAAACTGTTTTTT. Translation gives CASSHPVAEKLFF.